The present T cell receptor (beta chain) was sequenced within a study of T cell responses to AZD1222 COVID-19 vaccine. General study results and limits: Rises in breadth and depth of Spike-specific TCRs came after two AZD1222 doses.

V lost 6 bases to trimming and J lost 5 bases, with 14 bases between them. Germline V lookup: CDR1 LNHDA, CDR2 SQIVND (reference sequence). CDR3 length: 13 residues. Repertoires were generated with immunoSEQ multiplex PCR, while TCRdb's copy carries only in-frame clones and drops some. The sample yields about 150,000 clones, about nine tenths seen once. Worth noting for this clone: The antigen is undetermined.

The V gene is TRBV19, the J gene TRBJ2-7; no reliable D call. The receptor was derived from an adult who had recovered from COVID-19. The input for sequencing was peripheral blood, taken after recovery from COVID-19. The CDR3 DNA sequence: TGTGCCAGTAGCGACCGGCGGATCGACGAGCAGTACTTC. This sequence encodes CASSDRRIDEQYF.